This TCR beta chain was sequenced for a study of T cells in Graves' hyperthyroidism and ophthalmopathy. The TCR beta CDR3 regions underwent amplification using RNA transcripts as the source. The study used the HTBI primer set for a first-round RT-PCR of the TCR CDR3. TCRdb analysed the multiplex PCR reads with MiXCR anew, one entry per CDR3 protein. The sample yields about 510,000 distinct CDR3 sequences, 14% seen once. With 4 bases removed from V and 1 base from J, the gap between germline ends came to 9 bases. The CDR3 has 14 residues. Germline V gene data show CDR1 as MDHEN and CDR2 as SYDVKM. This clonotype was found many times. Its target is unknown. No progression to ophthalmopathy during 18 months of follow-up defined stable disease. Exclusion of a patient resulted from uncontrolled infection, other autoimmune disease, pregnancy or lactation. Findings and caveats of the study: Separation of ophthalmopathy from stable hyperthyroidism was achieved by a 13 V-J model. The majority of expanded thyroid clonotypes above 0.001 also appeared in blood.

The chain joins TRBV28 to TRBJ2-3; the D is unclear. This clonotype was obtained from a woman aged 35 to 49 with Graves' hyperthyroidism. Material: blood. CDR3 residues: CASSSPGGTDTQYF. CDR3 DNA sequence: TGTGCCAGCAGTTCCCCGGGTGGCACAGATACGCAGTATTTT.